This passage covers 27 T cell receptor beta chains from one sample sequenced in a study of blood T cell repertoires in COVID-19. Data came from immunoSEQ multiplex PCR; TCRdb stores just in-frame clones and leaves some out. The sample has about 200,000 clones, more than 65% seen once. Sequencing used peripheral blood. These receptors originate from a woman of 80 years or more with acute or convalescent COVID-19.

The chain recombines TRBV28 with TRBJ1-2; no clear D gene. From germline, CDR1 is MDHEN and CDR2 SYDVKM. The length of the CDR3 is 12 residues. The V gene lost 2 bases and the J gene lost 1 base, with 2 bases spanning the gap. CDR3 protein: CASSLLNYGYTF. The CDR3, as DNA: TGTGCCAGCAGTTTACTTAACTATGGCTACACCTTC.

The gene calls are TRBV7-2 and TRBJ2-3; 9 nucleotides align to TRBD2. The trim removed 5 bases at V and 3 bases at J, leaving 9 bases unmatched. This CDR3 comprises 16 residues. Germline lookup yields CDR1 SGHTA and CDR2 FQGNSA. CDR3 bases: TGTGCCAGCAGCCCTACACCGGGACTAGCAACAGATACGCAGTATTTT. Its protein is CASSPTPGLATDTQYF.

The CDR3 loop reads CASSSGEAYNEQFF. DNA for the CDR3: TGTGCCAGCAGTTCCGGAGAGGCCTACAATGAGCAGTTCTTC. V and J are TRBV2 and TRBJ2-1; D uncertain. Germline V gives CDR1 SNHLY, CDR2 FYNNEI. V lost 5 bases to trimming and J lost 2 bases, with 10 bases between them. The CDR3 runs 14 residues. Supplemented by reference TRBV2 and TRBJ2-1, the full variable domain reads EPEVTQTPSHQVTQMGQEVILRCVPISNHLYFYWYRQILGQKVEFLVSFYNNEISEKSEIFDDQFSVERPDGSNFTLKIRSTKLEDSAMYFCASSSGEAYNEQFFGPGTRLTVL.

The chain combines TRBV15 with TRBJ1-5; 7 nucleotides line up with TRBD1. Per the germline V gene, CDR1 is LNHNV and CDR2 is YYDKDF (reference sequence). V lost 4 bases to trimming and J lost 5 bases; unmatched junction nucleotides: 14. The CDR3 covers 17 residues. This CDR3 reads CATSILAGTVSYQPQHF. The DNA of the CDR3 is TGTGCCACCAGCATCCTTGCCGGGACAGTCAGCTATCAGCCCCAGCATTTT.

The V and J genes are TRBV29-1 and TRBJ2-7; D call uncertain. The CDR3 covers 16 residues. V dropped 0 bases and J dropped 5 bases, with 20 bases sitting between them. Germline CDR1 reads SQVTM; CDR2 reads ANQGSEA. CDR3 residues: CSVEDQAQWHVDEQYF. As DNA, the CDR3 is TGCAGCGTTGAAGATCAGGCACAGTGGCACGTCGACGAGCAGTACTTC.

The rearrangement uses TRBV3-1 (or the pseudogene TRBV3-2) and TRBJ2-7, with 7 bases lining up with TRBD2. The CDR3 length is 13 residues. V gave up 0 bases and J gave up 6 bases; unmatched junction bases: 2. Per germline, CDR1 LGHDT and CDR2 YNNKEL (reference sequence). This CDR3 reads CASSQELAGEQYF. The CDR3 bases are TGTGCCAGCAGCCAAGAATTAGCGGGCGAGCAGTACTTC.

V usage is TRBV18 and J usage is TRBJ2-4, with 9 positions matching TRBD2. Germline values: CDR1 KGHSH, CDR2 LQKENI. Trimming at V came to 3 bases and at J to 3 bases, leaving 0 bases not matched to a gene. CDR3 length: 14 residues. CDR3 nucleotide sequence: TGTGCCAGCTCACCTAGCGGGGGCAAAAACATTCAGTACTTC. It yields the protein CASSPSGGKNIQYF.

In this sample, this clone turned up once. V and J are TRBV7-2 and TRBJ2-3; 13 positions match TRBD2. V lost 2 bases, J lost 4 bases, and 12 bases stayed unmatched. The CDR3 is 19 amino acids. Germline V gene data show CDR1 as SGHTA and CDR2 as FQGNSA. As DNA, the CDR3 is TGTGCCAGCAGCTTATCCCGACTAGCGGGAGGTGGTTGGGCAGATACGCAGTATTTT. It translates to CASSLSRLAGGGWADTQYF.

The CDR3: CASSGFGGGETQYF. DNA for the CDR3: TGTGCCAGCAGCGGGTTCGGCGGGGGAGAGACCCAGTACTTC. The chain has TRBV7-2 and TRBJ2-5, with TRBD2 matching 7 bases. Germline CDR1 reads SGHTA; CDR2 reads FQGNSA. V shed 5 bases and J 4 bases; nucleotides not matched to a gene: 7. The CDR3 runs 14 residues. The full variable domain, its missing parts supplied by reference TRBV7-2 and TRBJ2-5, is GAGVSQSPSNKVTEKGKDVELRCDPISGHTALYWYRQSLGQGLEFLIYFQGNSAPDKSGLPSDRFSAERTGGSVSTLTIQRTQQEDSAVYLCASSGFGGGETQYFGPGTRLLVL.

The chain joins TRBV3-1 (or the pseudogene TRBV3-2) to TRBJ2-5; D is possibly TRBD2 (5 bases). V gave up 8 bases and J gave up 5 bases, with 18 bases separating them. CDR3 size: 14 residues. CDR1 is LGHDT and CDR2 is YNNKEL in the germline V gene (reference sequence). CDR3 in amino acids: CASLARGSRETQYF. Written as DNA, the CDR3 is TGTGCCAGCTTGGCTCGGGGAAGTCGGGAGACCCAGTACTTC.

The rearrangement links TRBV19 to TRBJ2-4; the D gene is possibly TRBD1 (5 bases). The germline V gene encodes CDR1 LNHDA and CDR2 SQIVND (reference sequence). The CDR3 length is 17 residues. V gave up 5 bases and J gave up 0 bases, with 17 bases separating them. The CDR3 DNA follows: TGTGCCAGTAGTGTACTTGGTGGGGCGACAGCCAAAAACATTCAGTACTTC. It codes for CASSVLGGATAKNIQYF. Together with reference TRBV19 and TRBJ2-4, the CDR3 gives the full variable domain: DGGITQSPKYLFRKEGQNVTLSCEQNLNHDAMYWYRQDPGQGLRLIYYSQIVNDFQKGDIAEGYSVSREKKESFPLTVTSAQKNPTAFYLCASSVLGGATAKNIQYFGAGTRLSVL.

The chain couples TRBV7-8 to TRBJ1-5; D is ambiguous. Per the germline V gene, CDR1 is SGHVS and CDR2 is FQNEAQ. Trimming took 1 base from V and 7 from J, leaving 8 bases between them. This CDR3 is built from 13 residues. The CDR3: CASSLDLRQPQHF. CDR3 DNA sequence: TGTGCCAGCAGCTTAGATCTCAGGCAGCCCCAGCATTTT.

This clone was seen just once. The CDR3 coding sequence is TGTGCCAGCAGCTCGGGAGCGGCGATGGGTGAGCAGTACTTC. Amino acid sequence: CASSSGAAMGEQYF. V is TRBV13 and J is TRBJ2-7; tentatively, D is TRBD2 (6 bases). Trimming pared 4 bases from V and 7 bases from J, leaving 17 bases between. Germline V gene data show CDR1 as PRHDT and CDR2 as FYEKMQ (reference sequence). The CDR3 is made up of 14 amino acids. The full variable domain, completed using reference TRBV13 and TRBJ2-7, is AAGVIQSPRHLIKEKRETATLKCYPIPRHDTVYWYQQGPGQDPQFLISFYEKMQSDKGSIPDRFSAQQFSDYHSELNMSSLELGDSALYFCASSSGAAMGEQYFGPGTRLTVT.

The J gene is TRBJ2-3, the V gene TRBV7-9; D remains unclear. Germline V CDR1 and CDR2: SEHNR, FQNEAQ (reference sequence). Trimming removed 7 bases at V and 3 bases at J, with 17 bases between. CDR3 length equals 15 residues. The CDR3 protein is CASTPPRVRTDTQYF. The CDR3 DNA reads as TGTGCCAGCACCCCCCCTCGGGTGAGGACAGATACGCAGTATTTT.

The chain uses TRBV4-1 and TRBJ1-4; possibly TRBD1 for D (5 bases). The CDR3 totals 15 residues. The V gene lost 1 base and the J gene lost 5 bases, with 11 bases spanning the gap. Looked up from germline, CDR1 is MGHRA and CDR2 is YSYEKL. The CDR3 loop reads CASSQAGGINEKLFF. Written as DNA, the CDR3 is TGCGCCAGCAGCCAAGCCGGGGGGATAAATGAAAAACTGTTTTTT.

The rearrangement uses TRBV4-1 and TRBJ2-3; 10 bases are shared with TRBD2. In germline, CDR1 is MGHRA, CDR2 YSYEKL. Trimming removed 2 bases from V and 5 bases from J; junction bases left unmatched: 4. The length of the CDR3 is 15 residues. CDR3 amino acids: CASSQQAGGLDTQYF. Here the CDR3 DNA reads TGCGCCAGCAGCCAACAAGCGGGGGGGTTAGATACGCAGTATTTT.

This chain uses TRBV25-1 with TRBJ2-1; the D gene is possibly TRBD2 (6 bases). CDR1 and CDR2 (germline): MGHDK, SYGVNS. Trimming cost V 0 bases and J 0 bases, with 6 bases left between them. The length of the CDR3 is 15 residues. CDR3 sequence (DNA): TGTGCCAGCAGTGAATACGGGGGCTCCTACAATGAGCAGTTCTTC. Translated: CASSEYGGSYNEQFF.

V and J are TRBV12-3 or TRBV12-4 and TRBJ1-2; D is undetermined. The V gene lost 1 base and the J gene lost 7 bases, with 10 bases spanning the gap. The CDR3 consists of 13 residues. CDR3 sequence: CASSLDPGSGYTF. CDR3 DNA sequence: TGTGCCAGCAGTTTAGATCCGGGATCTGGCTACACCTTC.

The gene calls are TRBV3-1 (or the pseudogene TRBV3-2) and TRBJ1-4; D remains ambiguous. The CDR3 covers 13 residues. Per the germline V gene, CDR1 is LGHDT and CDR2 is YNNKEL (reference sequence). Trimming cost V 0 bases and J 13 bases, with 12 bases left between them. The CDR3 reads CASSQESPGRLFF. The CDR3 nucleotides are TGTGCCAGCAGCCAAGAGTCCCCGGGTCGACTGTTTTTT.

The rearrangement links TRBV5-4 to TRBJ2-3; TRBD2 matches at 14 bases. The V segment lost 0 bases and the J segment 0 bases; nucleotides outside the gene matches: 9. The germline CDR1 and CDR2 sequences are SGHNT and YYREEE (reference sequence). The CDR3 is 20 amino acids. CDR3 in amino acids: CASSLEGLAGGVSSTDTQYF. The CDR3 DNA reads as TGTGCCAGCAGCTTGGAAGGACTAGCGGGGGGAGTCTCTAGCACAGATACGCAGTATTTT.

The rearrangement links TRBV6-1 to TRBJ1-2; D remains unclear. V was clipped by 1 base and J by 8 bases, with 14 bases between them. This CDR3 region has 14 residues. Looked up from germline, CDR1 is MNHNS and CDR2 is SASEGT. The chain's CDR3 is CASSEGTGIWGYTF. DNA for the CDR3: TGTGCCAGCAGTGAAGGGACTGGGATTTGGGGCTACACCTTC.

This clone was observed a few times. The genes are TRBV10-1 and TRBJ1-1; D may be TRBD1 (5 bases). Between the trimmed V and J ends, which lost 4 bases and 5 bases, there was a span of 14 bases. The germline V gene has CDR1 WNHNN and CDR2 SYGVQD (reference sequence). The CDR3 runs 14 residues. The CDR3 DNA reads TGCGCCAGCAGTGCTGGAGCAGGGTGGACTGAAGCTTTCTTT. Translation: CASSAGAGWTEAFF.

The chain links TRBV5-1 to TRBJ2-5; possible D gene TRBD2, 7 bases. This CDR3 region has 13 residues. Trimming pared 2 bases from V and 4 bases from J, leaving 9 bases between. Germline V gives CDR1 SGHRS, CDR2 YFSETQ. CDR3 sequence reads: CASSFGGPETQYF. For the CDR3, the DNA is TGCGCCAGCAGCTTCGGGGGGCCAGAGACCCAGTACTTC. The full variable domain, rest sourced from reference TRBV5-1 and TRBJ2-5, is KAGVTQTPRYLIKTRGQQVTLSCSPISGHRSVSWYQQTPGQGLQFLFEYFSETQRNKGNFPGRFSGRQFSNSRSEMNVSTLELGDSALYLCASSFGGPETQYFGPGTRLLVL.

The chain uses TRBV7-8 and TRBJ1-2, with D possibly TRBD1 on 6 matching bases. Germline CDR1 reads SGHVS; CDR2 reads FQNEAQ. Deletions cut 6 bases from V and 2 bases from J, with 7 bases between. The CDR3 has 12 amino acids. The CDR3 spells CASRDSNYGYTF. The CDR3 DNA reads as TGTGCCAGCAGGGACAGCAACTATGGCTACACCTTC.

In nucleotides, the CDR3 is TGTGCCAGTAGTATGGGACAGAGGAGCTCCTACGAGCAGTACTTC. Its translation: CASSMGQRSSYEQYF. The chain combines TRBV19 with TRBJ2-7, with 7 bases matching TRBD1. CDR3 length: 15 residues. Per the germline V gene, CDR1 is LNHDA and CDR2 is SQIVND (reference sequence). The V gene end was trimmed by 3 bases and the J gene end by 0 bases; junction bases not matched to a gene: 5.

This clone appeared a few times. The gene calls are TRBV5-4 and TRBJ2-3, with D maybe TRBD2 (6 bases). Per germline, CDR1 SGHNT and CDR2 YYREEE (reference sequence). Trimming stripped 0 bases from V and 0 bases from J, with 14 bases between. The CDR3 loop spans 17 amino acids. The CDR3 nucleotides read TGTGCCAGCAGCTTGGAGAAGAGCGGGCCTAGCACAGATACGCAGTATTTT. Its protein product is CASSLEKSGPSTDTQYF.

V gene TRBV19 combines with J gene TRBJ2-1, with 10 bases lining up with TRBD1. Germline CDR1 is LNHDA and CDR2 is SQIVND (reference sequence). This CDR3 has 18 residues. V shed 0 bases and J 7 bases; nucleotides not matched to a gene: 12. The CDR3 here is CASSIDLIRDRGWNEQFF. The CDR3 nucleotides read TGTGCCAGTAGTATAGATCTGATCCGGGACAGGGGTTGGAATGAGCAGTTCTTC.